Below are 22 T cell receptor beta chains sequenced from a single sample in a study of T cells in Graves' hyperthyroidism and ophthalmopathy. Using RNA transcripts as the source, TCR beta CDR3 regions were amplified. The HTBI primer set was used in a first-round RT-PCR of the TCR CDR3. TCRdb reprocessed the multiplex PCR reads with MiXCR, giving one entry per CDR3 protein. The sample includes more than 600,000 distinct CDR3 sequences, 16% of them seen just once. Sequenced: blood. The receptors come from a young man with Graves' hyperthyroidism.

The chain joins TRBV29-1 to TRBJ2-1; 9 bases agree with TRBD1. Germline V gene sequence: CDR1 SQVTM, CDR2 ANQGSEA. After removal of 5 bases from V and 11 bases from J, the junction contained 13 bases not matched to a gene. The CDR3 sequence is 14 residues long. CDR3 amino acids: CSVREDRGYYQQFF. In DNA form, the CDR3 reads TGCAGCGTTCGGGAGGACAGGGGATACTATCAGCAGTTCTTC.

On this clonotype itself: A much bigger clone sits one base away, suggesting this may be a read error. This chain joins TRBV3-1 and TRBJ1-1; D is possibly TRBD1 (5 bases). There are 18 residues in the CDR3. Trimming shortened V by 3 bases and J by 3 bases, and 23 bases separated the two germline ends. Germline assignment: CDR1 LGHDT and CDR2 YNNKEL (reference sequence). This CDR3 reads CASSQGGTFVQIDTEAFF. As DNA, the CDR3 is TGTGCCAGCAGCCAGGGGGGGACTTTCGTTCAAATTGACACTGAAGCTTTCTTT.

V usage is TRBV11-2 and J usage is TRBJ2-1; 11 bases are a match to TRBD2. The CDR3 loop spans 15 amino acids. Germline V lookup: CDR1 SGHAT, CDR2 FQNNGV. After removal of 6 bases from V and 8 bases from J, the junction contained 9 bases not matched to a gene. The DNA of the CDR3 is TGTGCCAGCAGTAGCGGGAGGGCAGCGTTCGATGAGCAGTTCTTC. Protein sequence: CASSSGRAAFDEQFF.

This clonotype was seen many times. The CDR3 loop is CASTLNPGAYEQYF. CDR3 nucleotides: TGTGCCAGCACCCTCAACCCGGGGGCCTACGAGCAGTACTTC. The chain links TRBV12-3 or TRBV12-4 to TRBJ2-7; D is possibly TRBD2 (6 bases). This CDR3 has 14 residues. V shed 7 bases and J shed 2 bases, with 15 bases lying between them.

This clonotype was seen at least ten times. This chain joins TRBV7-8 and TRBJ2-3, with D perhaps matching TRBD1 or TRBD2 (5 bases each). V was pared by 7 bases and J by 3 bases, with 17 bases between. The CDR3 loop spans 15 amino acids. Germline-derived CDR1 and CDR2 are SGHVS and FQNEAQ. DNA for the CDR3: TGTGCCAGCACCCCCTCGGGGCGACGGACAGATACGCAGTATTTT. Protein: CASTPSGRRTDTQYF.

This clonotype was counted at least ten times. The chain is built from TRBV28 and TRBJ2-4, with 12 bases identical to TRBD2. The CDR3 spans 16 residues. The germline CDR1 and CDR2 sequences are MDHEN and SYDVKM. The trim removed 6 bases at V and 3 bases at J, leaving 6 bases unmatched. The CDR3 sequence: CASRRLAGVDKNIQYF. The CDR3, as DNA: TGTGCCAGCAGACGACTAGCGGGAGTTGACAAAAACATTCAGTACTTC.

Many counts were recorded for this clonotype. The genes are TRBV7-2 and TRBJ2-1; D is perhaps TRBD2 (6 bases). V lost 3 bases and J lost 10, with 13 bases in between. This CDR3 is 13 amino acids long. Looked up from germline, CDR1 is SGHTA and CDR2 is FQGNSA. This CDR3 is CASSFGGRGEQFF. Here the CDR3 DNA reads TGTGCCAGCAGCTTTGGGGGGAGAGGAGAGCAGTTCTTC.

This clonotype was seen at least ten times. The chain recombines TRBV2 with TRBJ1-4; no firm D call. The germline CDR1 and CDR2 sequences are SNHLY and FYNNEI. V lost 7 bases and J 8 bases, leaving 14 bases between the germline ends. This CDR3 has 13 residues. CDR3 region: CASMRSETEKLFF. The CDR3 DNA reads TGTGCCAGCATGAGGTCAGAGACGGAAAAACTGTTTTTT.

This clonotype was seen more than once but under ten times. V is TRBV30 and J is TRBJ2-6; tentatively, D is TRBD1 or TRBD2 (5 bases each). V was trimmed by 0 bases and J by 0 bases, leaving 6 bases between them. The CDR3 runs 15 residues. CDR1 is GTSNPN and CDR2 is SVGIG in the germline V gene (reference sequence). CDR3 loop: CAWSVRGSGANVLTF. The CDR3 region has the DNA TGTGCCTGGAGTGTGAGGGGCTCTGGGGCCAACGTCCTGACTTTC. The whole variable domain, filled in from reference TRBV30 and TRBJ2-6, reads SQTIHQWPATLVQPVGSPLSLECTVEGTSNPNLYWYRQAAGRGLQLLFYSVGIGQISSEVPQNLSASRPQDRQFILSSKKLLLSDSGFYLCAWSVRGSGANVLTFGAGSRLTVL.

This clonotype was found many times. The CDR3 spells CSASLLAGGPYEQYF. The CDR3 DNA is TGCAGTGCTAGTTTACTAGCGGGAGGTCCCTACGAGCAGTACTTC. The genes are TRBV20-1 and TRBJ2-7, with 12 bases that match TRBD2. CDR1 DFQATT and CDR2 SNEGSKA come from the germline V gene (reference sequence). The ends lost 3 bases at V and 2 bases at J; junction bases unmatched: 5. There are 15 residues in the CDR3.

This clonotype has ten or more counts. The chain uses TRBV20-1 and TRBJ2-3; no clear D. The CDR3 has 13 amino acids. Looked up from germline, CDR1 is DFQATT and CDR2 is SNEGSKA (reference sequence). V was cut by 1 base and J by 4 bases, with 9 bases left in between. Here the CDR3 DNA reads TGCAGTGCTAGAGGCCTAGAAGCAGATACGCAGTATTTT. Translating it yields CSARGLEADTQYF.

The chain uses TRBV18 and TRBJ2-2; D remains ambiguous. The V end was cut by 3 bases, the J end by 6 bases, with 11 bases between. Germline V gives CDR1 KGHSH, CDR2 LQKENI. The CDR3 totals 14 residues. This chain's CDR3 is CASSPGTAPGELFF. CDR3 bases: TGTGCCAGCTCACCTGGAACGGCCCCCGGGGAGCTGTTTTTT.

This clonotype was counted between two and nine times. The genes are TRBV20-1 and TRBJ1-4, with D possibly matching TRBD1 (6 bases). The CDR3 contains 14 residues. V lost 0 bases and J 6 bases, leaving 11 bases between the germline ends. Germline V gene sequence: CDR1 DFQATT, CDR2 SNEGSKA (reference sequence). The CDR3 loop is CSARDLGGDEKLFF. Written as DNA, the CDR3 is TGCAGTGCTAGAGATCTAGGGGGGGATGAAAAACTGTTTTTT.

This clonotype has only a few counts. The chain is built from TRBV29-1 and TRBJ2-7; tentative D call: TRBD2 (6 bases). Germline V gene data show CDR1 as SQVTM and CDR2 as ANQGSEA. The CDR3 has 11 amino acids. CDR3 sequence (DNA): TGCGCGGGGCAGTTAGCCTACGAGCAGTACTTC. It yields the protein CAGQLAYEQYF.

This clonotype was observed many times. The CDR3 DNA sequence: TGTGCCAGCAGCCAATCGGAAGGGGATGGCTACACCTTC. It translates to CASSQSEGDGYTF. The chain joins TRBV3-1 to TRBJ1-2; D might be TRBD1 (5 bases). V lost 2 bases and J 6 bases, leaving 10 bases between the germline ends. Germline V gives CDR1 LGHDT, CDR2 YNNKEL (reference sequence). This CDR3 region has 13 residues.

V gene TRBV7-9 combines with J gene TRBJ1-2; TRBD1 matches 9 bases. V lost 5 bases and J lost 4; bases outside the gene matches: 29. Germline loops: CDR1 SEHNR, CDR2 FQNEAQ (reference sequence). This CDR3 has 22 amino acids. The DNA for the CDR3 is TGTGCCAGCAGCCCTCCACCGGGACAGGGAGGGATTAGTAGCCGCTTCCTCTATGGCTACACCTTC. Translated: CASSPPPGQGGISSRFLYGYTF.

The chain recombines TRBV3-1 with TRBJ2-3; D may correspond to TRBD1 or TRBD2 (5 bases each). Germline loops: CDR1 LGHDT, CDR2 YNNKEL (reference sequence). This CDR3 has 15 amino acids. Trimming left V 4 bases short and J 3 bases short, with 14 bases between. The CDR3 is CASSPVTGRTDTQYF. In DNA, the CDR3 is TGTGCCAGCAGCCCCGTCACGGGACGGACAGATACGCAGTATTTT.

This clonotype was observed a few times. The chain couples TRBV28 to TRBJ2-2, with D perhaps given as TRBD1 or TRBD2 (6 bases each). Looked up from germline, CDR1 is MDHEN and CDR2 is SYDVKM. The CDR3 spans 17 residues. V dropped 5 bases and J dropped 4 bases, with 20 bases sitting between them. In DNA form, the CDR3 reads TGTGCCAGCAGTCGAAACAGGGCCTTCGGGGGCACCGGGGAGCTGTTTTTT. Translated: CASSRNRAFGGTGELFF. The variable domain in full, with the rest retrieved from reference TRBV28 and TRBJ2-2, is DVKVTQSSRYLVKRTGEKVFLECVQDMDHENMFWYRQDPGLGLRLIYFSYDVKMKEKGDIPEGYSVSREKKERFSLILESASTNQTSMYLCASSRNRAFGGTGELFFGEGSRLTVL.

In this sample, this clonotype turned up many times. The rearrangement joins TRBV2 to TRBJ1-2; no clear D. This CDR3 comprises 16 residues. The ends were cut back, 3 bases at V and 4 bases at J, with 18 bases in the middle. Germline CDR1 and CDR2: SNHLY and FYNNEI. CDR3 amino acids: CASSDVHLLQGYGYTF. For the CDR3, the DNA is TGTGCCAGCAGTGACGTACACCTCCTCCAAGGCTATGGCTACACCTTC.

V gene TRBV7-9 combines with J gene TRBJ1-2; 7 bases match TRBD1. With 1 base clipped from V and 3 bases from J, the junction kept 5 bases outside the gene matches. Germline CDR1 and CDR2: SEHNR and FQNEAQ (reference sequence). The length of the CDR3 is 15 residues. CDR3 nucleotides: TGTGCCAGCAGCTTAGGGCGGCAGGGGGACTATGGCTACACCTTC. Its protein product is CASSLGRQGDYGYTF.

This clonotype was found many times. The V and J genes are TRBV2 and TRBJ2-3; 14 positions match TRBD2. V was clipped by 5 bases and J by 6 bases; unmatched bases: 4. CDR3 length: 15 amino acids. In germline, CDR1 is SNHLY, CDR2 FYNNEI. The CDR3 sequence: CASSRLAGGADTQYF. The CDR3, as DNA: TGTGCCAGCAGTCGACTAGCGGGAGGGGCGGATACGCAGTATTTT.

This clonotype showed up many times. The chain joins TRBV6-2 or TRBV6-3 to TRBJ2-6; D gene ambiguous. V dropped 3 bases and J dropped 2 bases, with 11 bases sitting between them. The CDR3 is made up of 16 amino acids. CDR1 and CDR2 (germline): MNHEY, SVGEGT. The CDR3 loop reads CASSYHGGPGANVLTF. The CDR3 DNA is TGTGCCAGCAGTTATCACGGTGGCCCTGGGGCCAACGTCCTGACTTTC.